These 32 T cell receptor beta chains originate from one sample sequenced in a study of CD8+CD57+ T cells in acquired aplastic anemia. All patients picked for sequencing had shown, by flow cytometry, an expansion of CD8+CD57+ cells. Genomic DNA provided the template from which TCR beta VDJ and CDR3 profiles were obtained. TCRdb called the reads again in MiXCR, with one record for every CDR3 protein. Seen here are some 92,000 distinct CDR3 sequences, roughly two thirds observed once, and the top ten hold approximately 65%. Sequencing used sorted CD4+, CD8+, or CD8+CD57+ T cells (not recorded which) from PBMCs. These receptors were collected from a human donor with aplastic anemia.

The rearrangement links TRBV7-3 to TRBJ2-1, with D tentatively TRBD1 or TRBD2 (5 bases each). V was cut by 3 bases and J by 6 bases, with 15 bases left in between. CDR1 and CDR2 from the germline V gene are SGHTA and FQGTGA. There are 15 residues in the CDR3. The CDR3: CASSFGGRGRNEQFF. CDR3 in DNA: TGTGCCAGCAGCTTTGGAGGTAGGGGACGCAATGAGCAGTTCTTC.

V gene TRBV19 combines with J gene TRBJ2-1; 9 positions match TRBD2. V was pared by 5 bases and J by 5 bases, with 4 bases of the junction left unmatched. Germline V CDR1 and CDR2: LNHDA, SQIVND (reference sequence). This CDR3 has 14 residues. The CDR3 DNA reads TGTGCCAGTAGTCGACTAGCGGTGAACAATGAGCAGTTCTTC. Residues: CASSRLAVNNEQFF.

The chain employs TRBV2 and TRBJ2-2; a weak D match, TRBD2 (6 bases). Trimming removed 6 bases from V and 3 bases from J, with 14 bases in between. There are 15 residues in the CDR3. Germline V gene lookup returns CDR1 SNHLY and CDR2 FYNNEI. CDR3 nucleotide sequence: TGTGCCAGCAGGGATTCGGGACTTCACACCGGGGAGCTGTTTTTT. This codes for CASRDSGLHTGELFF.

The chain combines TRBV15 with TRBJ1-2; 8 bases match TRBD1. Losses at the gene ends were 3 bases for V and 0 bases for J; bases not matched to a gene: 6. The CDR3 is 16 residues long. The germline gives CDR1 LNHNV, CDR2 YYDKDF (reference sequence). The CDR3 reads CATSRTGVGANYGYTF. The CDR3 bases are TGTGCCACCAGCAGGACAGGGGTTGGAGCTAACTATGGCTACACCTTC.

This clonotype has a single count. The chain joins TRBV20-1 to TRBJ2-5; 7 bases map to TRBD2. Germline trimming cut 3 bases from V and 4 bases from J; bases unmatched to any gene: 5. Germline loops: CDR1 DFQATT, CDR2 SNEGSKA (reference sequence). The CDR3 sequence is 13 residues long. The CDR3: CSARIAGVETQYF. In DNA, the CDR3 is TGCAGTGCTAGGATCGCGGGGGTAGAGACCCAGTACTTC.

The chain recombines TRBV6-7 with TRBJ1-6; 8 bases line up with TRBD1. TRBV6-7 is an open reading frame, and its role is uncertain. The CDR3 has 14 residues. V shed 6 bases, J shed 6 bases, and the junction held 4 bases outside the gene matches. CDR3 DNA: TGTGCCAGCAGACTTGACAGGGGTAATTCACCCCTCCACTTT. Its translation is CASRLDRGNSPLHF.

This clonotype came up many times. The chain is built from TRBV13 and TRBJ2-7, with TRBD2 matching 13 bases. The CDR3 length is 17 residues. V gave up 4 bases and J gave up 2 bases; unmatched junction bases: 8. CDR1 and CDR2 (germline): PRHDT, FYEKMQ (reference sequence). The DNA of the CDR3 is TGTGCCAGCAGCTCAAACGGACTAGCGGGAGTAACCTACGAGCAGTACTTC. This encodes CASSSNGLAGVTYEQYF.

The CDR3 region is CASSPPAPEEKLFF. CDR3 sequence (DNA): TGTGCCAGTAGCCCCCCGGCACCGGAGGAAAAACTGTTTTTT. The J gene is TRBJ1-4, the V gene TRBV19; D call uncertain. The germline gives CDR1 LNHDA, CDR2 SQIVND (reference sequence). Trimming cost V 6 bases and J 8 bases, with 16 bases left between them. CDR3 length: 14 amino acids.

V usage is TRBV25-1 and J usage is TRBJ2-2, with D maybe TRBD1 (6 bases). Trimming shortened V by 5 bases and J by 2 bases, and 12 bases separated the two germline ends. Looked up from germline, CDR1 is MGHDK and CDR2 is SYGVNS. This CDR3 is 15 amino acids long. The CDR3 bases are TGTGCCAGCAGTCCCAGGACAGACAACACCGGGGAGCTGTTTTTT. Its translation: CASSPRTDNTGELFF.

The V and J genes are TRBV19 and TRBJ2-2, with 8 bases lining up with TRBD2. The CDR3 consists of 13 residues. Germline loops: CDR1 LNHDA, CDR2 SQIVND (reference sequence). The ends lost 10 bases at V and 7 bases at J; junction bases unmatched: 8. CDR3 coding DNA: TGTGCCACCTCCGGGACTAGGGGCGGGGAGCTGTTTTTT. Protein product: CATSGTRGGELFF.

V is TRBV9 and J is TRBJ1-2, with D perhaps matching TRBD1 (6 bases). The V and J ends lost 5 bases and 5 bases respectively, with 13 bases between them. Per germline, CDR1 SGDLS and CDR2 YYNGEE. This CDR3 spans 13 amino acids. Written as DNA, the CDR3 is TGTGCCAGCAGTAAACAGGGCAGATATGGCTACACCTTC. This encodes CASSKQGRYGYTF.

This clonotype was observed a handful of times. The rearrangement uses TRBV20-1 and TRBJ1-1; D remains unclear. Germline loops: CDR1 DFQATT, CDR2 SNEGSKA (reference sequence). Trimming removed 0 bases at V and 4 bases at J, with 9 bases between. The CDR3 sequence is 13 residues long. CDR3 in amino acids: CSARDLGGTEAFF. The CDR3 bases are TGCAGTGCTAGAGATTTGGGCGGCACTGAAGCTTTCTTT.

This clonotype was found a few times. This chain connects TRBV19 to TRBJ2-6; maybe TRBD2 (6 bases). Germline CDR1 and CDR2: LNHDA and SQIVND (reference sequence). CDR3 size: 14 residues. Between the trimmed V and J ends, which lost 4 bases and 3 bases, there was a span of 7 bases. The CDR3 sequence: CASSTGVGANVLTF. In DNA form, the CDR3 reads TGTGCCAGTAGTACGGGGGTTGGGGCCAACGTCCTGACTTTC.

This clonotype was seen at least ten times. This chain links TRBV4-1 with TRBJ1-2, with D uncertain. The CDR3 totals 15 residues. CDR1 is MGHRA, CDR2 YSYEKL, per germline. V was pared by 0 bases and J by 1 base, with 9 bases between. CDR3 sequence reads: CASSQEQNFNYGYTF. CDR3 sequence (DNA): TGCGCCAGCAGCCAAGAACAGAACTTTAACTATGGCTACACCTTC.

The J gene is TRBJ2-2, the V gene TRBV19, with TRBD1 identical over 11 bases. Unmatched junction bases numbered 1, after V lost 6 bases and J lost 4 bases. This CDR3 has 14 amino acids. From germline, CDR1 is LNHDA and CDR2 SQIVND (reference sequence). The CDR3 loop is CASRGTGGTGELFF. CDR3 DNA sequence: TGTGCCAGTAGAGGGACAGGGGGCACCGGGGAGCTGTTTTTT.

The chain couples TRBV30 to TRBJ1-1, with D possibly being TRBD1 (6 bases). Germline lookup yields CDR1 GTSNPN and CDR2 SVGIG (reference sequence). Trimming cost V 0 bases and J 6 bases, with 17 bases left between them. There are 15 residues in the CDR3. CDR3 in amino acids: CAWSVEYRDVAEAFF. CDR3 bases: TGTGCCTGGAGTGTCGAATACAGGGATGTCGCTGAAGCTTTCTTT.

V is TRBV19 and J is TRBJ1-2; D is perhaps TRBD1 (6 bases). The V end was cut by 7 bases, the J end by 4 bases, with 10 bases between. CDR1 is LNHDA and CDR2 is SQIVND in the germline V gene (reference sequence). The CDR3 runs 12 residues. As DNA, the CDR3 is TGTGCCAGTACCGGGACACCCTATGGCTACACCTTC. It yields the protein CASTGTPYGYTF.

The chain combines TRBV19 with TRBJ2-3, with a possible D match to TRBD1 (5 bases). The CDR3 is made up of 12 amino acids. The V gene lost 5 bases and the J gene lost 4 bases, with 7 bases spanning the gap. Germline V CDR1 and CDR2: LNHDA, SQIVND (reference sequence). CDR3 nucleotides: TGTGCCAGTAGTCCAGGGTCAGATACGCAGTATTTT. Translation: CASSPGSDTQYF.

Only a few counts were recorded for this clonotype. CDR3 in DNA: TGCAGTGCTCCTCCGACGGGTGGTGACACTGAAGCTTTCTTT. Translation gives CSAPPTGGDTEAFF. The J gene is TRBJ1-1, the V gene TRBV20-1; D not resolved. The germline CDR1 and CDR2 sequences are DFQATT and SNEGSKA (reference sequence). V gave up 5 bases and J gave up 3 bases, with 16 bases separating them. CDR3 size: 14 residues.

The chain joins TRBV2 to TRBJ2-3, with D unclear. The CDR3 sequence is 15 residues long. The ends were cut back, 6 bases at V and 0 bases at J, with 13 bases in the middle. Germline V gene data show CDR1 as SNHLY and CDR2 as FYNNEI. The CDR3 here is CASRSSPASTDTQYF. The DNA for the CDR3 is TGTGCCAGCAGATCCTCGCCTGCTAGCACAGATACGCAGTATTTT.

V is TRBV29-1 and J is TRBJ1-1; D is unclear. The CDR3 consists of 12 residues. Germline loops: CDR1 SQVTM, CDR2 ANQGSEA. V lost 4 bases, J lost 4 bases, and 10 bases lay in between. CDR3 sequence: CSVGRGITEAFF. The CDR3 DNA sequence: TGCAGCGTTGGTCGGGGAATCACTGAAGCTTTCTTT.

V is TRBV2 and J is TRBJ2-7, with D possibly TRBD2 on 6 matching bases. Between the trimmed V and J ends, which lost 5 bases and 6 bases, there was a span of 14 bases. The length of the CDR3 is 13 residues. Germline lookup yields CDR1 SNHLY and CDR2 FYNNEI. This CDR3 is CASSYSPGVEQYF. The CDR3 coding sequence is TGTGCCAGCAGTTACTCGCCGGGGGTCGAGCAGTACTTC.

This clonotype was counted a few times. The chain links TRBV2 to TRBJ2-3, with unresolved D. With 2 bases removed from V and 9 bases from J, the gap between germline ends came to 12 bases. Germline V CDR1 and CDR2: SNHLY, FYNNEI. The CDR3 has 13 amino acids. The CDR3: CASSEWGSLTQYF. CDR3 coding DNA: TGTGCCAGCAGTGAATGGGGTAGCCTCACGCAGTATTTT. Full variable domain (rest looked up from reference TRBV2 and TRBJ2-3): EPEVTQTPSHQVTQMGQEVILRCVPISNHLYFYWYRQILGQKVEFLVSFYNNEISEKSEIFDDQFSVERPDGSNFTLKIRSTKLEDSAMYFCASSEWGSLTQYFGPGTRLTVL.

The rearrangement links TRBV7-6 to TRBJ2-3, with 9 positions matching TRBD2. The J segment lost 3 bases and the V segment lost 2 bases, leaving 9 bases of the junction unmatched. Per the germline V gene, CDR1 is SGHVS and CDR2 is FNYEAQ. CDR3 length equals 17 residues. In nucleotides, the CDR3 is TGTGCCAGCAGCTTAAGCGCGGCTAGCGGGGAAACAGATACGCAGTATTTT. Its protein is CASSLSAASGETDTQYF.

The V call is TRBV20-1, the J call TRBJ1-5, with 7 bases matching TRBD1. Trimming removed 6 bases from V and 1 base from J; junction bases left unmatched: 3. The CDR3 has 13 residues. CDR1 is DFQATT, CDR2 SNEGSKA, per germline (reference sequence). DNA of the CDR3: TGCAGTGCCTTGGGACAGAGCAATCAGCCCCAGCATTTT. As protein: CSALGQSNQPQHF.

The chain links TRBV7-6 to TRBJ2-3; 10 nucleotides align to TRBD2. J was trimmed by 3 bases and V by 3 bases; bases with no gene match: 0. CDR1 SGHVS and CDR2 FNYEAQ come from the germline V gene. CDR3 length: 14 amino acids. CDR3 amino acids: CASSFSGRTDTQYF. DNA of the CDR3: TGTGCCAGCAGCTTTAGCGGGAGGACAGATACGCAGTATTTT.

The table lists this clonotype with many counts. The gene calls are TRBV9 and TRBJ2-3; D is ambiguous. The CDR3 loop spans 15 amino acids. Germline V lookup: CDR1 SGDLS, CDR2 YYNGEE. V was shortened by 3 bases and J by 2 bases, with 13 bases between the two germline ends. Here the CDR3 reads CASSARAASTDTQYF. CDR3 sequence (DNA): TGTGCCAGCAGCGCCCGGGCCGCCTCCACAGATACGCAGTATTTT.

The chain uses TRBV7-8 and TRBJ1-6; D unclear. CDR3 length equals 16 residues. CDR1 is SGHVS, CDR2 FQNEAQ, per germline. V was shortened by 2 bases and J by 5 bases, with 13 bases between the two germline ends. CDR3 amino acids: CASSLNRPGNNSPLHF. In nucleotides, the CDR3 is TGTGCCAGCAGCTTAAATCGCCCGGGAAATAATTCACCCCTCCACTTT.

The chain is built from TRBV20-1 and TRBJ2-1; 10 nucleotides align to TRBD2. Germline V gene sequence: CDR1 DFQATT, CDR2 SNEGSKA (reference sequence). The CDR3 is 17 amino acids. Trimming at V came to 1 base and at J to 9 bases, leaving 15 bases not matched to a gene. The CDR3 DNA follows: TGCAGTGCTAGAGGCGGAGCGGGAGGGATTTTACATGGTGAGCAGTTCTTC. It is translated as CSARGGAGGILHGEQFF.

This clonotype was seen a handful of times. The chain couples TRBV20-1 to TRBJ1-4; possibly TRBD1 for D (6 bases). Per germline, CDR1 DFQATT and CDR2 SNEGSKA (reference sequence). V was cut by 1 base and J by 3 bases, with 12 bases left in between. The CDR3 is made up of 15 amino acids. The CDR3 coding sequence is TGCAGTGCTAGAGTTTCAGGGGTAGCTAATGAAAAACTGTTTTTT. Encoded protein: CSARVSGVANEKLFF.

This clonotype has just a few counts. The chain has TRBV24-1 and TRBJ2-2; a possible D gene is TRBD2 (7 bases). Germline CDR1 and CDR2: KGHDR and SFDVKD. V lost 3 bases to trimming and J lost 5 bases, with 15 bases between them. The CDR3 is 16 residues long. CDR3 DNA: TGTGCCACCAGTGATGAGTCGGGGGGCCGGACCGGGGAGCTGTTTTTT. It translates to CATSDESGGRTGELFF.

J is TRBJ1-5 and V is TRBV15; perhaps TRBD1 as D (6 bases). The CDR3 length is 15 residues. Trimming cost V 2 bases and J 6 bases, with 14 bases left between them. The germline CDR1 and CDR2 sequences are LNHNV and YYDKDF (reference sequence). CDR3 in DNA: TGTGCCACCAGCAGATACAGGGAAAAAGGTCAGCCCCAGCATTTT. Protein product: CATSRYREKGQPQHF.